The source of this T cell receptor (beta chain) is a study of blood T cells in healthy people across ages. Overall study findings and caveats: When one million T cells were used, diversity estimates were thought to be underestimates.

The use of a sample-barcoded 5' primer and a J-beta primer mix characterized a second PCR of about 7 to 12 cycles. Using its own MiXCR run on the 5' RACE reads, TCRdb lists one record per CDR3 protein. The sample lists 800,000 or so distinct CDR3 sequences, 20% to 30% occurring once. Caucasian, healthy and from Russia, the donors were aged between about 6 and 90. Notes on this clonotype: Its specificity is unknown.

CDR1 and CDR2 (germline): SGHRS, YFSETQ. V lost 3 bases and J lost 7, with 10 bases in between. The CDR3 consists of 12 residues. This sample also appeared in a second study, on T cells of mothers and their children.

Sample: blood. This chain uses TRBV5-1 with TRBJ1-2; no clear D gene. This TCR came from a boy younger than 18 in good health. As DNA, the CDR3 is TGCGCCAGCAGCTCCGACATGAGTGGCTACACCTTC. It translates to CASSSDMSGYTF.